This TCR beta chain was recovered during a study of response to subunit inactivated influenza vaccine. Points from the study as a whole: Authors suggested each seasonal influenza vaccination recruits few new T cells.

This CDR3 region has 14 residues. Trimming took off 2 bases at V and 5 bases at J, with 10 bases between the two ends. Per germline, CDR1 LGHNA and CDR2 YNFKEQ. TCRdb fed the RT-PCR reads into MiXCR, producing one record per CDR3 protein. The table records about 700,000 distinct CDR3 sequences, roughly 14% of them present only once. This clonotype was counted many times. Its antigen remains unknown. The rearrangement joins TRBV4-2 to TRBJ1-3; no definite D call. Source: PBMCs from blood, taken less than 15 days before vaccination. The clonotype was recovered from a man aged 45-65 years who received an inactivated influenza vaccine. The CDR3 loop is CASSQSEARNTIYF. As DNA, the CDR3 is TGTGCCAGCAGCCAATCCGAGGCCCGAAACACCATATATTTT.